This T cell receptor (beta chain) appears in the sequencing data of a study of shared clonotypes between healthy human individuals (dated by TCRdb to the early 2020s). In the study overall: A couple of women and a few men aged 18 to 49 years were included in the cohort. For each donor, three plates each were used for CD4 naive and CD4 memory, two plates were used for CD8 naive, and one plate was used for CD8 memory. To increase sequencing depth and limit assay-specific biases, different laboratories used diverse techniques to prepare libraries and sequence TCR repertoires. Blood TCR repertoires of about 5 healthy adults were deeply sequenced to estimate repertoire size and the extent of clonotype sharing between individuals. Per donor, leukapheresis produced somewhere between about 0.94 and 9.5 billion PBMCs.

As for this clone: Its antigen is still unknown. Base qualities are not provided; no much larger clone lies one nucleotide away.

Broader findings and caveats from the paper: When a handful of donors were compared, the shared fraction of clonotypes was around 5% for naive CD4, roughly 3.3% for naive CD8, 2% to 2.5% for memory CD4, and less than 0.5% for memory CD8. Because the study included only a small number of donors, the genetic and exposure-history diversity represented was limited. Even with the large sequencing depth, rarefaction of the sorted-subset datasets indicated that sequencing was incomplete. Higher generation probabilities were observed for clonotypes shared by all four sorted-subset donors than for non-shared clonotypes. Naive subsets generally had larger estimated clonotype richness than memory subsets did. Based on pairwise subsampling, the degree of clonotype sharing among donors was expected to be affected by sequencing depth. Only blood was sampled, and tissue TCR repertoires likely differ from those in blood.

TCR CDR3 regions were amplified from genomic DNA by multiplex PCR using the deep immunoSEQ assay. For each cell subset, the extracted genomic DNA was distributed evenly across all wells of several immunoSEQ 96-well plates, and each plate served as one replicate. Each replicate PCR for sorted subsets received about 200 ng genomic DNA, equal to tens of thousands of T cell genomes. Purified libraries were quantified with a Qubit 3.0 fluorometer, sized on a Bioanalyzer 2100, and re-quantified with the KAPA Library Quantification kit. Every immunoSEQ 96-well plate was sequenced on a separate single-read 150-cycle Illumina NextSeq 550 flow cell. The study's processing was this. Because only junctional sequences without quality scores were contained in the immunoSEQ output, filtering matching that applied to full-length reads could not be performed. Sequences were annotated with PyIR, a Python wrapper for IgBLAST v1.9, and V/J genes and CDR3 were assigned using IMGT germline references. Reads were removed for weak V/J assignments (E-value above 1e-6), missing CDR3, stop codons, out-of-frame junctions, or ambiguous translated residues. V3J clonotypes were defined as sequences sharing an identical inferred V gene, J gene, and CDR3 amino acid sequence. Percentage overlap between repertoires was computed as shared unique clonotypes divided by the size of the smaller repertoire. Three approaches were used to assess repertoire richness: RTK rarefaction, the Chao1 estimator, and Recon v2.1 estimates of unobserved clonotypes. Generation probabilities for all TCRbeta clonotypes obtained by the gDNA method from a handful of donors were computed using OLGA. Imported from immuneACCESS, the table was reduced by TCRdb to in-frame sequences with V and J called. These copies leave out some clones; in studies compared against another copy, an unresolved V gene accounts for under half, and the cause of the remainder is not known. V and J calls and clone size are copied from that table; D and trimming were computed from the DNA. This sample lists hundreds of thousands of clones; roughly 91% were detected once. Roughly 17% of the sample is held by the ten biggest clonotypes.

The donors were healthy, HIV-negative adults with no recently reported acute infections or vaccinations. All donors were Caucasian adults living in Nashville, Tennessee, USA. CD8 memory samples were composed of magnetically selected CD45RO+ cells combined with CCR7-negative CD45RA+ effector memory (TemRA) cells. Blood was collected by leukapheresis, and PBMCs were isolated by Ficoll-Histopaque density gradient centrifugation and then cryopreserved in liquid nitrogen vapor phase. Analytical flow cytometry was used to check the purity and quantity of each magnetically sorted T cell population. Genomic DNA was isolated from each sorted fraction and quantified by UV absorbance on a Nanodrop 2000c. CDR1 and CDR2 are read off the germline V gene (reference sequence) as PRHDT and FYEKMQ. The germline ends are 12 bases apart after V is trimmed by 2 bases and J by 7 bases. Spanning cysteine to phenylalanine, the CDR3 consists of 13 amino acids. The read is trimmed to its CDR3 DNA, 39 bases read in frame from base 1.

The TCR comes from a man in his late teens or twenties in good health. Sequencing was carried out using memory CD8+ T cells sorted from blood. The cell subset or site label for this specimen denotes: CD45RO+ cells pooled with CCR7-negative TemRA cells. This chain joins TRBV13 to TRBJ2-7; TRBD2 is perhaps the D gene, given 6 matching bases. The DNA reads TGTGCCAGCAGCTTACAAGGCGGGGATGAGCAGTACTTC. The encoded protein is CASSLQGGDEQYF.